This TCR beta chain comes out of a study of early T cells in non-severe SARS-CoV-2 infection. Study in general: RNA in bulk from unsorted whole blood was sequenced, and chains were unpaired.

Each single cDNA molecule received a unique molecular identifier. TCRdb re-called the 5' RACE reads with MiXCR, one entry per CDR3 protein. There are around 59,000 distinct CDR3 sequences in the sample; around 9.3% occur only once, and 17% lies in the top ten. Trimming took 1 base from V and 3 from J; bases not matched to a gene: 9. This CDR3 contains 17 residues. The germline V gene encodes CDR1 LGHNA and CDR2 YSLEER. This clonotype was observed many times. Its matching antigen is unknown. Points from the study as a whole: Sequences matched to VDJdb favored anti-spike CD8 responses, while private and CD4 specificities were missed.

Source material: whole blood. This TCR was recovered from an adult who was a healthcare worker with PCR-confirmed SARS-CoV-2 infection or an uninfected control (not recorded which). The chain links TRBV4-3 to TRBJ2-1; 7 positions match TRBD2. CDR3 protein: CASSQGSAGGSYNEQFF. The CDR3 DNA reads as TGCGCCAGCAGCCAAGGATCCGCCGGCGGGAGCTACAATGAGCAGTTCTTC.